The present T cell receptor (beta chain) was sequenced within a study of response to subunit inactivated influenza vaccine. TCRdb reanalysed the RT-PCR reads using MiXCR and keeps one entry per CDR3 protein. The table includes some 640,000 distinct CDR3 sequences, approximately 15% detected once. V lost 2 bases to trimming and J lost 6 bases; unmatched junction nucleotides: 2. The CDR3 runs 15 residues. Germline CDR1 and CDR2: SNHLY and FYNNEI. This clonotype was detected only a few times. Its antigen is unidentified. The study's findings and limits: After each seasonal influenza vaccination, few new T cells are recruited, the authors suggested.

The clonotype was recovered from a man aged 50 to 59 who received an inactivated influenza vaccine. This chain joins TRBV2 and TRBJ2-1; TRBD2 aligns across 12 bases. The sample was PBMCs from blood, taken roughly 2 weeks before vaccination. This chain's CDR3 is CASSELAGGPNEQFF. DNA of the CDR3: TGTGCCAGCAGTGAACTAGCGGGAGGGCCCAATGAGCAGTTCTTC.